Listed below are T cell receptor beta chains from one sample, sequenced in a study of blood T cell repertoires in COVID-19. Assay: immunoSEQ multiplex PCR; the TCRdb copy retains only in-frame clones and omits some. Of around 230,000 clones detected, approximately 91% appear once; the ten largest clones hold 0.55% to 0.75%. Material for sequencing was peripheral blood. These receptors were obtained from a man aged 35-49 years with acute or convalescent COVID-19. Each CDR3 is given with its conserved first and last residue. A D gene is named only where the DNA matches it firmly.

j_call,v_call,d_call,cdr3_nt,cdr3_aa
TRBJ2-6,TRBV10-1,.,TGCGCCAGCAGTGCCCAGGGCTCCGGGGCCAACGTCCTGACTTTC,CASSAQGSGANVLTF
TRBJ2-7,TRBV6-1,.,TGTGCCAGCAGTGATGGTTGGCAGGGCTACGAGCAGTACTTC,CASSDGWQGYEQYF
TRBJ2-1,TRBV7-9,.,TGTGCCAGCAGCTTAGGCCAAGGGGGCTACAATGAGCAGTTCTTC,CASSLGQGGYNEQFF
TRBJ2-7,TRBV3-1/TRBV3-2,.,TGTGCCAGCAGCAGACACAGGATACCCTACGAGCAGTACTTC,CASSRHRIPYEQYF
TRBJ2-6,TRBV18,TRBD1,TGTGCCAGCCTTCTGGGGACAGGGGCCTTATTGGCCAACGTCCTGACTTTC,CASLLGTGALLANVLTF
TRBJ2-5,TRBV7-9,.,TGTGCCAGCAGCCCCGACATCCAAGAGACCCAGTACTTC,CASSPDIQETQYF
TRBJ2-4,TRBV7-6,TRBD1,TGTGCCAGCAGCCCCGACAGGGAAACCAAAAACATTCAGTACTTC,CASSPDRETKNIQYF
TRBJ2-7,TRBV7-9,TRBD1,TGTGCCAGCAGCGGGGACAGGGTAGAGCGCGAGCAGTACTTC,CASSGDRVEREQYF
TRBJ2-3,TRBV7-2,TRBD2,TGTGCCAGCAGCTTAGGGACGGGAGGGCCGGACACGCAGTATTTT,CASSLGTGGPDTQYF
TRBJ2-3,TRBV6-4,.,TGTGCCAGCAGTGAGCAGGGTACTAGCACAGATACGCAGTATTTT,CASSEQGTSTDTQYF
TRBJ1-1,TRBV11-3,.,TGTGCCAGCAGCTTAGATCTACAGGAAAAGAACACTGAAGCTTTCTTT,CASSLDLQEKNTEAFF
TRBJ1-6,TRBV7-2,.,TGTGCCAGCAGCTTAGTGGCGCAGGTATTCTCTAATTCACCCCTCCACTTT,CASSLVAQVFSNSPLHF